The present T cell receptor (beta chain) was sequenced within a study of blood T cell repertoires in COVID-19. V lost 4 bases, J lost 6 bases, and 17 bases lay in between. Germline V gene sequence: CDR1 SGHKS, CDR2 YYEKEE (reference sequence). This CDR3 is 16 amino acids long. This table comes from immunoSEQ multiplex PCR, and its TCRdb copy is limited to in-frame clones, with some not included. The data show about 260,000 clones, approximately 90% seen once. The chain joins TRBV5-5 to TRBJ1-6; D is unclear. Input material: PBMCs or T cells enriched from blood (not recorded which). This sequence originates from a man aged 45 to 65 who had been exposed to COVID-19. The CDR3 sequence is CASSIQNLLPNSPLHF. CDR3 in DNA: TGTGCCAGCAGCATCCAAAATTTACTCCCTAATTCACCCCTCCACTTT.